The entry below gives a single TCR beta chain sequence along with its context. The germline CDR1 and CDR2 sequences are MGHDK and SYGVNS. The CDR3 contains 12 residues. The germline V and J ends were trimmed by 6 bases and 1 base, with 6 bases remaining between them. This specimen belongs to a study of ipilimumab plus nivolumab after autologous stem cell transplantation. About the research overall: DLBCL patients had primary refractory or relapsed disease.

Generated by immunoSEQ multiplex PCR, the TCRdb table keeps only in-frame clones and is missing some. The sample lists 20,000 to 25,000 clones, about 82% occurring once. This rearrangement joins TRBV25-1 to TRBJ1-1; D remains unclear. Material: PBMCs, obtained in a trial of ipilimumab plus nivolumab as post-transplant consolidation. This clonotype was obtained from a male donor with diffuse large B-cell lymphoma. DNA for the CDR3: TGTGCCAGCAGAGGAGGGAACACTGAAGCTTTCTTT. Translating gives CASRGGNTEAFF.